Below, 27 T cell receptor beta chains from the same sample are listed, as sequenced in a study of blood T cell repertoires in COVID-19. Clones were sequenced by immunoSEQ multiplex PCR, and TCRdb holds only the in-frame ones, with some missing. The table records some 130,000 clones, 80% of them present only once. Sequenced: peripheral blood. These receptors all stem from a man between 65 and 79 years old with acute or convalescent COVID-19.

V gene TRBV19 combines with J gene TRBJ2-5, with 8 nucleotides matching TRBD1. V was clipped by 6 bases and J by 4 bases; unmatched bases: 4. This CDR3 is built from 13 residues. Germline values: CDR1 LNHDA, CDR2 SQIVND (reference sequence). CDR3 sequence: CASRNGQGETQYF. CDR3 in DNA: TGTGCCAGTAGAAATGGACAGGGAGAGACCCAGTACTTC.

The CDR3 is CASSYSSGQGYEQYF. The CDR3 DNA reads TGTGCCAGCAGTTACTCTTCGGGACAGGGTTACGAGCAGTACTTC. The rearrangement links TRBV6-5 to TRBJ2-7, with TRBD1 matching over 9 bases. This CDR3 spans 15 amino acids. The germline CDR1 and CDR2 sequences are MNHEY and SVGAGI. The trim removed 0 bases at V and 4 bases at J, leaving 4 bases unmatched.

V usage is TRBV2 and J usage is TRBJ1-5; the match to TRBD1 covers 7 bases. The CDR3 sequence is 15 residues long. Germline-derived CDR1 and CDR2 are SNHLY and FYNNEI. The V segment lost 6 bases and the J segment 2 bases; nucleotides outside the gene matches: 7. The CDR3 loop reads CASRAGGLGNQPQHF. In DNA, the CDR3 is TGTGCCAGCAGGGCAGGGGGTCTGGGCAATCAGCCCCAGCATTTT.

V and J are TRBV12-5 and TRBJ2-3; 9 bases fit TRBD1. The V gene's germline CDR1 is LGHNT and CDR2 FRNRAP. The CDR3 has 15 residues. Trimming took 5 bases from V and 2 from J; bases not matched to a gene: 5. The CDR3 region is CASGPGQGLTDTQYF. The CDR3 DNA reads as TGTGCTAGTGGTCCGGGACAGGGACTCACAGATACGCAGTATTTT.

The V gene is TRBV7-2, the J gene TRBJ2-3; 7 bases are a match to TRBD1. J lost 0 bases, V lost 4 bases, and 7 bases had no gene match. Germline V lookup: CDR1 SGHTA, CDR2 FQGNSA. The CDR3 runs 16 residues. The CDR3 DNA reads as TGTGCCAGCAGCTCCCGAGGGGGCATGAGCACAGATACGCAGTATTTT. It translates to CASSSRGGMSTDTQYF.

J is TRBJ2-7 and V is TRBV3-1 (or the pseudogene TRBV3-2), with D possibly being TRBD1 (6 bases). The CDR3 extends over 12 amino acids. In germline, CDR1 is LGHDT, CDR2 YNNKEL (reference sequence). The V gene lost 4 bases and the J gene lost 5 bases, with 9 bases spanning the gap. The CDR3 region has the DNA TGTGCCAGCAGCCCGCGGACAGACGAGCAGTACTTC. This encodes CASSPRTDEQYF.

The gene calls are TRBV5-1 and TRBJ2-3; 8 bases are a match to TRBD1. The germline V gene has CDR1 SGHRS and CDR2 YFSETQ. CDR3 size: 14 residues. J lost 3 bases, V lost 4 bases, and 4 bases had no gene match. In DNA, the CDR3 is TGCGCCAGCAGCCATAGGACAGGGACAGATACGCAGTATTTT. Translation gives CASSHRTGTDTQYF. The full variable domain, completed using reference TRBV5-1 and TRBJ2-3, is KAGVTQTPRYLIKTRGQQVTLSCSPISGHRSVSWYQQTPGQGLQFLFEYFSETQRNKGNFPGRFSGRQFSNSRSEMNVSTLELGDSALYLCASSHRTGTDTQYFGPGTRLTVL.

This chain joins TRBV15 and TRBJ1-2; D not resolved. V lost 8 bases and J 8 bases, leaving 18 bases between the germline ends. Germline lookup yields CDR1 LNHNV and CDR2 YYDKDF (reference sequence). The CDR3 extends over 13 amino acids. For the CDR3, the DNA is TGTGCCACCGCGTCGACGGCAGAGGGCGGCTACACCTTC. Translating gives CATASTAEGGYTF. The whole variable domain, remainder taken from reference TRBV15 and TRBJ1-2, is DAMVIQNPRYQVTQFGKPVTLSCSQTLNHNVMYWYQQKSSQAPKLLFHYYDKDFNNEADTPDNFQSRRPNTSFCFLDIRSPGLGDTAMYLCATASTAEGGYTFGSGTRLTVV.

The chain combines TRBV4-2 with TRBJ1-6; 8 bases fit TRBD1. With V trimmed by 0 bases and J by 8 bases, 3 bases remained unmatched. The CDR3 is 15 amino acids. Germline CDR1 and CDR2: LGHNA and YNFKEQ. The CDR3 nucleotides are TGTGCCAGCAGCCAAGATCCACAGGGGGATTCACCCCTCCACTTT. Amino acids: CASSQDPQGDSPLHF.

V is TRBV30 and J is TRBJ2-1, with 8 bases fitting TRBD2. The CDR3 is made up of 13 amino acids. Germline lookup yields CDR1 GTSNPN and CDR2 SVGIG (reference sequence). V trimming: 2 bases; J trimming: 15 bases; junction bases outside the gene matches: 12. The CDR3 coding sequence is TGTGCCTGGAGTTTTATCCGGGGGGGCCCCTGGTTCTTC. As protein: CAWSFIRGGPWFF.

In its sample, this clone was seen once. The rearrangement uses TRBV7-8 and TRBJ1-5; D gene unclear. With 2 bases removed from V and 5 bases from J, the gap between germline ends came to 13 bases. The CDR3 is 15 residues long. The germline V gene encodes CDR1 SGHVS and CDR2 FQNEAQ. The DNA of the CDR3 is TGTGCCAGCAGCTTACGTCCGGGTATGGATCAGCCCCAGCATTTT. Translation: CASSLRPGMDQPQHF.

This chain joins TRBV7-8 and TRBJ2-7, with D hard to call. CDR3 length: 14 amino acids. The V end was cut by 1 base, the J end by 6 bases, with 13 bases between. Germline CDR1 SGHVS, CDR2 FQNEAQ. This CDR3 reads CASSLGRQVVEQYF. The CDR3 DNA reads as TGTGCCAGCAGCTTAGGTCGGCAGGTGGTCGAGCAGTACTTC.

The V gene is TRBV7-8, the J gene TRBJ2-1; D might be TRBD1 (5 bases). Trimming stripped 6 bases from V and 2 bases from J, with 14 bases between. The CDR3 totals 15 residues. In germline, CDR1 is SGHVS, CDR2 FQNEAQ. CDR3 sequence (DNA): TGTGCCAGCAGTTCCGGTTGGGGCGCCTACAATGAGCAGTTCTTC. As protein: CASSSGWGAYNEQFF.

This clone was seen just once. This sequence joins TRBV5-1 and TRBJ2-5; TRBD2 agrees at 13 bases. The CDR3 is made up of 18 amino acids. V trimming: 4 bases; J trimming: 0 bases; junction bases outside the gene matches: 9. The germline CDR1 and CDR2 sequences are SGHRS and YFSETQ. CDR3 sequence reads: CASSAWTSGGLYQETQYF. The DNA of the CDR3 is TGCGCCAGCAGCGCCTGGACTAGCGGGGGCCTGTACCAAGAGACCCAGTACTTC.

The rearrangement links TRBV11-3 to TRBJ2-7; D may be TRBD2 (5 bases). Deletions cut 5 bases from V and 2 bases from J, with 19 bases between. Germline CDR1 reads SGHNT; CDR2 reads YENEEA. The CDR3 contains 16 residues. The CDR3 nucleotides are TGTGCCAGCAGCCCCAGGCGGGCGGGTGTCACCTACGAGCAGTACTTC. Translating gives CASSPRRAGVTYEQYF.

The rearrangement uses TRBV24-1 and TRBJ2-3, with D hard to call. V was cut by 12 bases and J by 2 bases, with 8 bases left in between. The germline gives CDR1 KGHDR, CDR2 SFDVKD. CDR3 size: 11 residues. CDR3 nucleotide sequence: TGTGCCTCCCAGGACACAGATACGCAGTATTTT. Translating it yields CASQDTDTQYF.

The chain carries TRBV11-2 and TRBJ2-5; 7 bases are a match to TRBD1. CDR3 size: 15 residues. Germline CDR1 reads SGHAT; CDR2 reads FQNNGV. V shed 1 base and J 2 bases; nucleotides not matched to a gene: 4. As DNA, the CDR3 is TGTGCCAGCAGCTTAGGGACAGGCCGGCAAGAGACCCAGTACTTC. Its protein product is CASSLGTGRQETQYF.

The V gene is TRBV18, the J gene TRBJ1-6; unclear D gene. The CDR3 extends over 15 amino acids. Trimming cost V 4 bases and J 7 bases, with 14 bases left between them. From germline, CDR1 is KGHSH and CDR2 LQKENI. The CDR3 region is CASSRKHASNSPLHF. The CDR3 DNA sequence: TGTGCCAGCTCACGAAAACACGCTTCGAATTCACCCCTCCACTTT.

This clone was recorded a few times. This sequence joins TRBV9 and TRBJ1-2, with TRBD1 matching over 9 bases. Germline values: CDR1 SGDLS, CDR2 YYNGEE. J lost 3 bases, V lost 0 bases, and 3 bases had no gene match. This CDR3 comprises 15 residues. The CDR3 DNA reads TGTGCCAGCAGCGTAGGACGACAGGGGGACTATGGCTACACCTTC. Protein product: CASSVGRQGDYGYTF.

The chain carries TRBV27 and TRBJ1-1; D may be TRBD1 (5 bases). In germline, CDR1 is MNHEY, CDR2 SMNVEV (reference sequence). The ends were cut back, 5 bases at V and 7 bases at J, with 11 bases in the middle. The CDR3 contains 12 residues. The CDR3 coding sequence is TGTGCCAGCAGTCGACCCCAGGGTGAAGCTTTCTTT. Translation gives CASSRPQGEAFF.

This clone was seen once. The V gene is TRBV5-6, the J gene TRBJ1-6; 7 bases agree with TRBD1. CDR1 is SGHDT, CDR2 YYEEEE, per germline. The ends lost 3 bases at V and 6 bases at J; junction bases unmatched: 9. This CDR3 is built from 16 residues. CDR3 sequence reads: CASSSIDRERNSPLHF. The CDR3 DNA reads as TGTGCCAGCAGCTCCATTGACAGGGAGCGTAATTCACCCCTCCACTTT.

The CDR3 DNA follows: TGTGCCAGCAGCTTGCCAGGGTCCAGCGAGCAGTACTTC. Translation gives CASSLPGSSEQYF. J is TRBJ2-7 and V is TRBV5-4; TRBD1 is a possible D gene (5 bases). V lost 1 base, J lost 6 bases, and 11 bases lay in between. Looked up from germline, CDR1 is SGHNT and CDR2 is YYREEE (reference sequence). The CDR3 has 13 amino acids.

The J gene is TRBJ1-2, the V gene TRBV5-6; possible D gene TRBD1, 6 bases. CDR1 and CDR2 from the germline V gene are SGHDT and YYEEEE. The CDR3 is 13 amino acids. Trimming removed 4 bases from V and 8 bases from J, with 15 bases in between. CDR3 loop: CASSLQGSGGYTF. As DNA, the CDR3 is TGTGCCAGCAGCCTACAGGGTTCGGGAGGCTACACCTTC.

This sequence joins TRBV18 and TRBJ2-2, with a tentative D call TRBD2 (7 bases). V was cut by 0 bases and J by 3 bases, with 11 bases left in between. Germline V gene lookup returns CDR1 KGHSH and CDR2 LQKENI. CDR3 length: 16 residues. Here the CDR3 DNA reads TGTGCCAGCTCACCACCGACGGGGGGCCACACCGGGGAGCTGTTTTTT. Residues: CASSPPTGGHTGELFF.

The chain combines TRBV5-6 with TRBJ2-7, with TRBD1 matching over 7 bases. The CDR3 runs to 14 residues. Germline V gene lookup returns CDR1 SGHDT and CDR2 YYEEEE. J was trimmed by 6 bases and V by 0 bases; bases with no gene match: 6. The CDR3 region has the DNA TGTGCCAGCAGCTTGGACAGGGGAATGCTCGAGCAGTACTTC. Translating it yields CASSLDRGMLEQYF.

The chain recombines TRBV10-3 with TRBJ1-4; D unresolved. There are 14 residues in the CDR3. Germline-derived CDR1 and CDR2 are ENHRY and SYGVKD. Trimming took off 2 bases at V and 0 bases at J, with 4 bases between the two ends. The CDR3 coding sequence is TGTGCCATCAGTGAGACACCAACTAATGAAAAACTGTTTTTT. As protein: CAISETPTNEKLFF.

This clone was seen a handful of times. CDR3 sequence: CASLGNTIYF. The CDR3 nucleotides are TGTGCCAGCCTCGGAAACACCATATATTTT. The gene calls are TRBV28 and TRBJ1-3; the D is unclear. The CDR3 consists of 10 residues. V lost 8 bases and J lost 4, with 3 bases in between. Germline CDR1 reads MDHEN; CDR2 reads SYDVKM. Full variable domain (remainder filled in from reference TRBV28 and TRBJ1-3): DVKVTQSSRYLVKRTGEKVFLECVQDMDHENMFWYRQDPGLGLRLIYFSYDVKMKEKGDIPEGYSVSREKKERFSLILESASTNQTSMYLCASLGNTIYFGEGSWLTVV.